Given below is one T cell receptor beta chain in context. Its cognate antigen is unknown. The data belong to a study of PD-1 blockade in classical Hodgkin lymphoma. About the study: Patients were administered nivolumab (3 mg/kg intravenously) every 2 weeks.

Every patient relapsed after autologous stem cell transplantation, and brentuximab vedotin exposure varied. Findings of the study overall: It was among complete responders that baseline diversity resembled that of newly diagnosed patients. Some patients began nivolumab under 1 year after ASCT. These patients were excluded from later analyses. Only CD4+ TCR diversity, not CD8+, had risen significantly by C4D1.

Assay: immunoSEQ multiplex PCR; the TCRdb copy retains only in-frame clones and omits some. The table shows approximately 150,000 clones, with approximately 81% occurring only once. Germline V gene sequence: CDR1 KGHSH, CDR2 LQKENI. Deletions cut 0 bases from V and 7 bases from J, with 12 bases between. The CDR3 covers 14 residues. Specimen: peripheral blood mononuclear cells (PBMCs), collected before the second cycle of nivolumab. This receptor was taken from a human donor with classical Hodgkin lymphoma. The V call is TRBV18, the J call TRBJ1-1, with a possible D match to TRBD1 (6 bases). CDR3 DNA: TGTGCCAGCTCACCACCTTCGAGAGGGGGTGAAGCTTTCTTT. Its translation: CASSPPSRGGEAFF.